The clone carrying this TCR beta chain was seen a handful of times. These data are taken from a study of blood T cells in healthy people across ages. With a J-beta primer mix and a sample-barcoded 5' primer, a second PCR ran about 7 to 11 cycles. MiXCR was run by TCRdb on the 5' RACE reads, yielding one entry per CDR3 protein. The repertoire consists of some 1.5 million distinct CDR3 sequences, with roughly 30% occurring once and the leading ten covering roughly 8.2%. V gave up 2 bases and J gave up 6 bases; unmatched junction bases: 10. The CDR3 has 16 amino acids. The germline V gene encodes CDR1 SGHDN and CDR2 FVKESK.

The chain employs TRBV14 and TRBJ2-1; 7 nucleotides line up with TRBD2. Sequenced input: blood. The sequence came from a woman in her 30s in good health. The CDR3, as DNA: TGTGCCAGCAGCCAAACGGGAGGCTTCGTCTTCAATGAGCAGTTCTTC. This sequence encodes CASSQTGGFVFNEQFF.